These 26 T cell receptor beta chains were sequenced from one sample in a study of blood T cell repertoires in COVID-19. Clones were sequenced by immunoSEQ multiplex PCR, and TCRdb holds only the in-frame ones, with some missing. The sample has more than 60,000 clones, approximately 84% seen once. What was sequenced was peripheral blood. The receptors shown here come from a man aged 55 to 70 with active or convalescent COVID-19.

This rearrangement joins TRBV11-2 to TRBJ2-7; 13 bases fit TRBD2. V lost 5 bases, J lost 1 base, and 2 bases stayed unmatched. The CDR3 consists of 15 residues. Germline V gene sequence: CDR1 SGHAT, CDR2 FQNNGV. For the CDR3, the DNA is TGTGCCAGCAGCATGACTAGCGGGGGGTCCTACGAGCAGTACTTC. Amino acids: CASSMTSGGSYEQYF.

This clone was counted a single time. The CDR3 here is CASSQEGGGGETQYF. The CDR3 DNA reads as TGCGCCAGCAGCCAAGAAGGTGGGGGCGGAGAGACCCAGTACTTC. This chain connects TRBV4-1 to TRBJ2-5; TRBD1 is a possible D gene (6 bases). This CDR3 is built from 15 residues. The V gene's germline CDR1 is MGHRA and CDR2 YSYEKL. V was clipped by 0 bases and J by 4 bases, with 12 bases between them.

This chain joins TRBV7-9 and TRBJ1-1; no definite D call. This CDR3 is 14 amino acids long. Looked up from germline, CDR1 is SEHNR and CDR2 is FQNEAQ (reference sequence). V lost 5 bases to trimming and J lost 1 base, with 11 bases between them. CDR3 sequence (DNA): TGTGCCAGCAGCCTCGGGAGCGGGAACACTGAAGCTTTCTTT. This codes for CASSLGSGNTEAFF.

The J gene is TRBJ2-3, the V gene TRBV5-8, with D possibly matching TRBD2 (6 bases). The germline V and J ends were trimmed by 0 bases and 0 bases, with 8 bases remaining between them. Germline CDR1 reads SGHTS; CDR2 reads YDEGEE. This CDR3 contains 15 residues. CDR3 in DNA: TGTGCCAGCAGCTTGGTCGCGGGGAGCACAGATACGCAGTATTTT. Translation: CASSLVAGSTDTQYF. Supplemented by reference TRBV5-8 and TRBJ2-3, the full variable domain reads EAGVTQSPTHLIKTRGQQATLRCSPISGHTSVYWYQQALGLGLQFLLWYDEGEERNRGNFPPRFSGRQFPNYSSELNVNALELEDSALYLCASSLVAGSTDTQYFGPGTRLTVL.

The chain links TRBV5-5 to TRBJ1-6; D unclear. Germline V lookup: CDR1 SGHKS, CDR2 YYEKEE (reference sequence). This CDR3 has 16 amino acids. The germline V and J ends were trimmed by 2 bases and 4 bases, with 13 bases remaining between them. The CDR3 sequence is CASSLNSKTYNSPLHF. CDR3 in DNA: TGTGCCAGCAGCTTAAACTCAAAAACTTATAATTCACCCCTCCACTTT.

The chain links TRBV25-1 to TRBJ2-7; 7 bases are a match to TRBD1. CDR3 length equals 12 residues. V gave up 6 bases and J gave up 2 bases; unmatched junction bases: 1. CDR1 and CDR2 (germline): MGHDK, SYGVNS. The CDR3 nucleotides read TGTGCCAGCAGGGGGACAGCCTACGAGCAGTACTTC. Its protein is CASRGTAYEQYF.

This chain uses TRBV28 with TRBJ1-2, with unresolved D. V was shortened by 8 bases and J by 0 bases, with 7 bases between the two germline ends. This CDR3 is built from 12 residues. From germline, CDR1 is MDHEN and CDR2 SYDVKM. CDR3 sequence reads: CASSQTNYGYTF. The CDR3 nucleotides are TGTGCCAGCTCCCAAACTAACTATGGCTACACCTTC.

The gene calls are TRBV29-1 and TRBJ2-7, with D perhaps TRBD1 (5 bases). The CDR3 covers 14 residues. V was clipped by 4 bases and J by 2 bases, with 15 bases between them. Germline V gene data show CDR1 as SQVTM and CDR2 as ANQGSEA. The CDR3 spells CSVGTGASTYEQYF. CDR3 in DNA: TGCAGCGTTGGTACAGGTGCCTCAACCTACGAGCAGTACTTC.

The chain carries TRBV18 and TRBJ1-1; D is ambiguous. Trimming pared 6 bases from V and 12 bases from J, leaving 20 bases between. CDR3 length equals 13 residues. Germline V gives CDR1 KGHSH, CDR2 LQKENI. The CDR3 DNA reads as TGTGCCAGCTCCCGATCGGGTGAGGGAAGTTCTTTCTTT. This sequence encodes CASSRSGEGSSFF.

This clone has at least ten counts. The chain employs TRBV25-1 and TRBJ2-2; possibly TRBD2 for D (6 bases). Germline assignment: CDR1 MGHDK and CDR2 SYGVNS. V was trimmed by 7 bases and J by 5 bases, leaving 20 bases between them. This CDR3 comprises 16 residues. The CDR3 is CASTRGMGGRTGELFF. In DNA form, the CDR3 reads TGTGCCAGCACCCGCGGCATGGGGGGAAGGACCGGGGAGCTGTTTTTT.

This chain joins TRBV29-1 and TRBJ2-3, with 8 bases identical to TRBD2. Germline lookup yields CDR1 SQVTM and CDR2 ANQGSEA. The CDR3 has 14 residues. V was clipped by 6 bases and J by 1 base; unmatched bases: 6. The CDR3 sequence: CSVGPGGGTDTQYF. CDR3 coding DNA: TGCAGCGTGGGGCCGGGGGGGGGCACAGATACGCAGTATTTT.

The rearrangement uses TRBV27 and TRBJ2-7, with 8 bases fitting TRBD1. Germline V gene data show CDR1 as MNHEY and CDR2 as SMNVEV (reference sequence). The CDR3 runs 14 residues. The V gene end was trimmed by 3 bases and the J gene end by 4 bases; junction bases not matched to a gene: 5. The CDR3 DNA is TGTGCCAGCAGTTTTCAGACAGGGGTTTACGAGCAGTACTTC. This translates into CASSFQTGVYEQYF.

This clone was seen a single time. The chain combines TRBV30 with TRBJ1-2; the D is unclear. Germline V lookup: CDR1 GTSNPN, CDR2 SVGIG (reference sequence). Trimming took 4 bases from V and 0 from J, leaving 9 bases between them. The CDR3 has 13 residues. The CDR3 here is CAWTGVTNYGYTF. CDR3 bases: TGTGCCTGGACGGGAGTTACTAACTATGGCTACACCTTC.

This clone was seen a few times. The CDR3 nucleotides are TGTGCCAGCAGCCAAGGGAGGGGCCAAAACACTGAAGCTTTCTTT. As protein: CASSQGRGQNTEAFF. This chain links TRBV4-2 with TRBJ1-1; D is possibly TRBD1 (5 bases). Germline assignment: CDR1 LGHNA and CDR2 YNFKEQ. The CDR3 is 15 amino acids. V lost 1 base to trimming and J lost 2 bases, with 11 bases between them.

The rearrangement uses TRBV3-1 (or the pseudogene TRBV3-2) and TRBJ2-1; possibly TRBD2 for D (7 bases). This CDR3 region has 16 residues. V lost 4 bases, J lost 7 bases, and 20 bases lay in between. CDR1 is LGHDT, CDR2 YNNKEL, per germline (reference sequence). The CDR3 DNA reads as TGTGCCAGCAGCCCCCCCCGCGGGGGCTCCCGGAATGAGCAGTTCTTC. The encoded protein is CASSPPRGGSRNEQFF.

This clone was counted a few times. The V and J genes are TRBV11-3 and TRBJ2-1, with 12 bases fitting TRBD1. The CDR3 totals 18 residues. Per germline, CDR1 SGHNT and CDR2 YENEEA. V shed 1 base, J shed 4 bases, and the junction held 8 bases outside the gene matches. The CDR3 coding sequence is TGTGCCAGCAGCTTAGGCCCGGGGGACAGGGGGCGGTACAATGAGCAGTTCTTC. As protein: CASSLGPGDRGRYNEQFF.

The gene calls are TRBV7-2 and TRBJ2-7, with D possibly being TRBD2 (6 bases). The CDR3 length is 14 residues. Germline CDR1 reads SGHTA; CDR2 reads FQGNSA. V was clipped by 1 base and J by 2 bases, with 9 bases between them. The CDR3 spells CASSLGGAPYEQYF. The CDR3 DNA sequence: TGTGCCAGCAGCTTAGGCGGGGCTCCCTACGAGCAGTACTTC.

The gene calls are TRBV5-8 and TRBJ2-5; D might be TRBD1 (6 bases). The length of the CDR3 is 14 residues. Germline assignment: CDR1 SGHTS and CDR2 YDEGEE. V lost 2 bases, J lost 1 base, and 9 bases lay in between. CDR3 bases: TGTGCCAGCAGCTTTCAGGGGCCCCAAGAGACCCAGTACTTC. This translates into CASSFQGPQETQYF.

This chain links TRBV3-1 (or the pseudogene TRBV3-2) with TRBJ1-2; the D gene is possibly TRBD1 (5 bases). V lost 0 bases and J lost 1, with 12 bases in between. This CDR3 is built from 16 residues. Germline values: CDR1 LGHDT, CDR2 YNNKEL (reference sequence). This CDR3 is CASSQDRQGLNYGYTF. CDR3 coding DNA: TGTGCCAGCAGCCAAGACAGGCAGGGCCTTAACTATGGCTACACCTTC.

The chain couples TRBV9 to TRBJ1-4, with a weak D call TRBD1 (5 bases). The CDR3 sequence is 13 residues long. Deletions cut 2 bases from V and 8 bases from J, with 10 bases between. Germline V gene data show CDR1 as SGDLS and CDR2 as YYNGEE. The CDR3 reads CASSVAGGEKLFF. The CDR3 DNA reads as TGTGCCAGCAGCGTCGCCGGGGGGGAAAAACTGTTTTTT.

V and J are TRBV29-1 and TRBJ1-1; a weak D match, TRBD1 (6 bases). Trimming pared 6 bases from V and 0 bases from J, leaving 11 bases between. The CDR3 is made up of 13 amino acids. Germline CDR1 and CDR2: SQVTM and ANQGSEA. CDR3 protein: CSVKDSMNTEAFF. The CDR3 DNA reads as TGCAGCGTGAAGGACAGCATGAACACTGAAGCTTTCTTT.

V is TRBV6-2 or TRBV6-3 and J is TRBJ2-7; D is possibly TRBD1 (5 bases). The germline CDR1 and CDR2 sequences are MNHEY and SVGEGT. CDR3 length: 16 residues. Deletions cut 6 bases from V and 3 bases from J, with 21 bases between. The CDR3 DNA follows: TGTGCCAGCAGCCTAGACGCCTGGGGCAGGAACTACGAGCAGTACTTC. The encoded protein is CASSLDAWGRNYEQYF.

This clone was seen a single time. This chain uses TRBV24-1 with TRBJ1-2, with D tentatively TRBD1 (6 bases). The CDR3 consists of 16 residues. Germline V gene lookup returns CDR1 KGHDR and CDR2 SFDVKD. V lost 0 bases, J lost 3 bases, and 13 bases lay in between. The CDR3 DNA reads as TGTGCCACCAGTGATTTGGGGGACAATCTACACTATGGCTACACCTTC. It is translated as CATSDLGDNLHYGYTF.

The J gene is TRBJ1-4, the V gene TRBV6-1; 7 positions match TRBD1. J lost 3 bases, V lost 3 bases, and 1 base had no gene match. The length of the CDR3 is 14 residues. In germline, CDR1 is MNHNS, CDR2 SASEGT. As DNA, the CDR3 is TGTGCCAGCAGTGAGACAGGGCCTAATGAAAAACTGTTTTTT. It codes for CASSETGPNEKLFF.

This chain uses TRBV2 with TRBJ1-2; TRBD1 matches at 8 bases. J gave up 5 bases and V 6 bases, and 5 bases lay outside the gene matches. This CDR3 has 13 residues. The germline CDR1 and CDR2 sequences are SNHLY and FYNNEI. As DNA, the CDR3 is TGTGCCAGCAGGGAGGACAGGGTTTATGGCTACACCTTC. Encoded protein: CASREDRVYGYTF.

This rearrangement joins TRBV7-8 to TRBJ2-7, with D unclear. Germline lookup yields CDR1 SGHVS and CDR2 FQNEAQ. Trimming left V 1 base short and J 6 bases short, with 7 bases between. CDR3 length: 12 residues. The CDR3 loop reads CASSLVAGEQYF. The CDR3 DNA follows: TGTGCCAGCAGCTTAGTAGCTGGCGAGCAGTACTTC.